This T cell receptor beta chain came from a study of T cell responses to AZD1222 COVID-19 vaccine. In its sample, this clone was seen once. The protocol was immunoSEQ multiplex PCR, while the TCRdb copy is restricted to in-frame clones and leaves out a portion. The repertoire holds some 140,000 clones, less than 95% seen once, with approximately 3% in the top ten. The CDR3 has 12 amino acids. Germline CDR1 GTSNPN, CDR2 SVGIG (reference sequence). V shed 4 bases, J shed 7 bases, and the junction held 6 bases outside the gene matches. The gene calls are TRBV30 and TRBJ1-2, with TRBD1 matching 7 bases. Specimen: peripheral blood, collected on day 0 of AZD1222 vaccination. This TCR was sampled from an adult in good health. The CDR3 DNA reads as TGTGCCTGGACGACAGGGAGCGGTGGCTACACCTTC. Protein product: CAWTTGSGGYTF.